Presented here are 10 T cell receptor beta chains from one specimen sequenced in a study of blood T cell repertoires in COVID-19 (dated by TCRdb to about 2020). The method was the immunoSEQ multiplex PCR assay. Imported from immuneACCESS, the table was reduced by TCRdb to in-frame sequences with V and J called. These copies leave out some clones; in studies compared against another copy, an unresolved V gene accounts for under half, and the cause of the remainder is not known. This sample holds 20,000 or so clones; about nine tenths were observed only once. Roughly 7.5% of the sample goes to the ten largest clones. The sample taken for sequencing was peripheral blood. The receptors originated from a man in his sixties or seventies with active COVID-19.

This clone was detected once. The gene calls are TRBV5-4 and TRBJ2-1, with 8 positions matching TRBD2. The CDR3 covers 15 residues. The ends lost 4 bases at V and 0 bases at J; junction bases unmatched: 3. Germline CDR1 and CDR2: SGHNT and YYREEE (reference sequence). The CDR3 here is CASSGSGSSYNEQFF. Written as DNA, the CDR3 is TGTGCCAGCAGCGGAAGCGGGAGCTCCTACAATGAGCAGTTCTTC.

This clone was counted a single time. This rearrangement joins TRBV4-1 to TRBJ2-7; D is ambiguous. From germline, CDR1 is MGHRA and CDR2 YSYEKL. The CDR3 loop spans 14 amino acids. Trimming took off 1 base at V and 5 bases at J, with 12 bases between the two ends. In DNA form, the CDR3 reads TGCGCCAGCAGCCAAGGATTGGCCCGGGACGAGCAGTACTTC. It translates to CASSQGLARDEQYF.

This chain connects TRBV6-5 to TRBJ1-2; weak D call: TRBD1 (6 bases). CDR1 and CDR2 from the germline V gene are MNHEY and SVGAGI. V shed 5 bases and J shed 4 bases, with 11 bases lying between them. CDR3 length: 13 residues. CDR3 loop: CASSQGKLYGYTF. The CDR3 DNA reads TGTGCCAGCAGTCAGGGGAAACTCTATGGCTACACCTTC.

The CDR3 bases are TGTGCCAGCAGTTACTCGAAGGGGGATCAGCCCCAGCATTTT. As protein: CASSYSKGDQPQHF. The chain recombines TRBV6-6 with TRBJ1-5; TRBD1 is a possible D gene (6 bases). Germline V gene sequence: CDR1 MNHNY, CDR2 SVGAGI (reference sequence). Trimming stripped 0 bases from V and 5 bases from J, with 8 bases between. This CDR3 comprises 14 residues.

This rearrangement joins TRBV10-2 to TRBJ2-1; possibly TRBD2 for D (5 bases). This CDR3 spans 16 amino acids. Trimming took off 3 bases at V and 0 bases at J, with 12 bases between the two ends. From germline, CDR1 is WSHSY and CDR2 SAAADI. This CDR3 reads CASSEGSVNSYNEQFF. The CDR3 DNA reads as TGCGCCAGCAGTGAAGGTAGCGTCAACTCCTACAATGAGCAGTTCTTC.

The gene calls are TRBV7-8 and TRBJ1-5; 7 bases map to TRBD1. The germline V gene has CDR1 SGHVS and CDR2 FQNEAQ. The length of the CDR3 is 15 residues. The J segment lost 6 bases and the V segment lost 1 base, leaving 6 bases of the junction unmatched. The CDR3 protein is CASSLVEQGSQPQHF. CDR3 nucleotides: TGTGCCAGCAGCTTAGTCGAACAGGGGAGTCAGCCCCAGCATTTT. The whole variable domain, remainder taken from reference TRBV7-8 and TRBJ1-5, is GAGVSQSPRYKVAKRGQDVALRCDPISGHVSLFWYQQALGQGPEFLTYFQNEAQLDKSGLPSDRFFAERPEGSVSTLKIQRTQQEDSAVYLCASSLVEQGSQPQHFGDGTRLSIL.

The rearrangement uses TRBV7-8 and TRBJ2-7; 8 positions agree with TRBD1. V dropped 4 bases and J dropped 0; count of bases not matched to a gene: 11. The length of the CDR3 is 17 residues. Germline V gene data show CDR1 as SGHVS and CDR2 as FQNEAQ. In DNA form, the CDR3 reads TGTGCCAGCAGCTCGGGACAGGTCCCTTCCAGCTCCTACGAGCAGTACTTC. Residues: CASSSGQVPSSSYEQYF. Using reference TRBV7-8 and TRBJ2-7 for the parts outside the CDR3, the full variable domain is GAGVSQSPRYKVAKRGQDVALRCDPISGHVSLFWYQQALGQGPEFLTYFQNEAQLDKSGLPSDRFFAERPEGSVSTLKIQRTQQEDSAVYLCASSSGQVPSSSYEQYFGPGTRLTVT.

The chain is built from TRBV9 and TRBJ2-1, with 8 nucleotides matching TRBD2. V lost 0 bases, J lost 2 bases, and 1 base stayed unmatched. Germline V gene lookup returns CDR1 SGDLS and CDR2 YYNGEE. The CDR3 is 15 residues long. In DNA, the CDR3 is TGTGCCAGCAGCGTAGTCGGGGGGGCCTACAATGAGCAGTTCTTC. Its protein is CASSVVGGAYNEQFF.

Comments on this clone: Other DNA variants within this sample encode the same CDR3. The chain carries TRBV6-5 and TRBJ1-3; no reliable D call. The CDR3 covers 15 residues. Germline V gives CDR1 MNHEY, CDR2 SVGAGI. The ends were cut back, 0 bases at V and 0 bases at J, with 6 bases in the middle. CDR3 amino acids: CASSYSGDSGNTIYF. The CDR3 DNA reads TGTGCCAGCAGTTACTCAGGAGACTCTGGAAACACCATATATTTT.

The V gene is TRBV29-1, the J gene TRBJ2-1, with D possibly matching TRBD1 (5 bases). V gave up 3 bases and J gave up 6 bases, with 12 bases separating them. Germline lookup yields CDR1 SQVTM and CDR2 ANQGSEA. CDR3 length: 13 residues. The CDR3 spells CSVDSPGPNEQFF. The CDR3 DNA is TGCAGCGTTGATTCCCCAGGGCCCAATGAGCAGTTCTTC.